This T cell receptor beta chain is drawn from a study of blood T cell repertoires in COVID-19. This clone was detected a few times. Authors' processing steps: Reference gene primer amplification gave estimated nucleated cell counts. Libraries were prepared by immunoSEQ multiplex PCR; TCRdb keeps only in-frame clonotypes and omits some of them. V, J and clone size reflect that table, while D and trimming were determined from the DNA. Of about 230,000 clones in the sample, over 70% are singletons; the top ten hold about 5.7%. Trimming removed 3 bases from V and 8 bases from J, with 8 bases in between. The CDR3 loop spans 13 amino acids. Per germline, CDR1 MNHNS and CDR2 SASEGT.

This clonotype was obtained from a man older than 75 with acute or convalescent COVID-19. The sequencing sample was made of peripheral blood. The J gene is TRBJ1-6, the V gene TRBV6-1; D not resolved. The CDR3 DNA reads TGTGCCAGCAGTGATATCGGTGATTCACCCCTCCACTTT. Amino acid sequence: CASSDIGDSPLHF.